This passage covers 5 T cell receptor beta chains from one sample sequenced in a study of beta chain features in type 1 diabetes. Study results and caveats: A moderate, significant TCRB CDR3 shortening appeared in type 1 diabetes across four CD4+ subsets.

These receptors' targets are unknown. Reverse transcribing all isolated RNA meant expressed TCRB transcripts were sequenced. Profiled with immunoSEQ multiplex PCR; TCRdb holds only in-frame clones, not every one. The sample carries fewer than 300,000 clones, about 20% recorded once. Sequenced sample: naive CD4+ T cells from blood. The receptors were gathered from a woman aged 40 to 55 with type 1 diabetes.

The chain couples TRBV7-3 to TRBJ2-3; D is perhaps TRBD1 (5 bases). The CDR3 covers 13 residues. Germline assignment: CDR1 SGHTA and CDR2 FQGTGA. V lost 8 bases and J lost 0, with 9 bases in between. CDR3 in amino acids: CASGQGSTDTQYF. The CDR3 DNA follows: TGTGCCAGCGGGCAGGGCAGCACAGATACGCAGTATTTT. Combining the CDR3 with reference TRBV7-3 and TRBJ2-3 gives the whole variable domain GAGVSQTPSNKVTEKGKYVELRCDPISGHTALYWYRQSLGQGPEFLIYFQGTGAADDSGLPNDRFFAVRPEGSVSTLKIQRTERGDSAVYLCASGQGSTDTQYFGPGTRLTVL.

This clone was recorded a few times. The chain uses TRBV19 and TRBJ1-6, with TRBD1 identical over 7 bases. CDR1 and CDR2 from the germline V gene are LNHDA and SQIVND (reference sequence). After removal of 11 bases from V and 5 bases from J, the junction contained 9 bases not matched to a gene. This CDR3 has 14 residues. Here the CDR3 DNA reads TGTGCCGCGTGGGGACAGACCGATAATTCACCCCTCCACTTT. Translation: CAAWGQTDNSPLHF.

This clone was seen a few times. The chain has TRBV7-3 and TRBJ2-4, with D maybe TRBD2 (6 bases). This CDR3 has 14 amino acids. Germline V lookup: CDR1 SGHTA, CDR2 FQGTGA. Trimming shortened V by 4 bases and J by 7 bases, and 14 bases separated the two germline ends. CDR3 bases: TGTGCCAGCAGCTCTGGGGGGAAAGGGAACATTCAGTACTTC. Its protein is CASSSGGKGNIQYF.

This clone was observed a handful of times. The sample contains more than one DNA sequence encoding this CDR3. The chain joins TRBV7-9 to TRBJ1-5; tentatively, D is TRBD1 (5 bases). CDR1 SEHNR and CDR2 FQNEAQ come from the germline V gene (reference sequence). V was clipped by 3 bases and J by 5 bases, with 8 bases between them. The CDR3 runs 13 residues. The CDR3 nucleotides read TGTGCCAGCAGCTTGGGGGGGGATCAGCCCCAGCATTTT. Its translation is CASSLGGDQPQHF.

V and J are TRBV7-9 and TRBJ2-3; D gene ambiguous. The V end lost 3 bases, the J end lost 3 bases, and 7 bases lay between the germline ends. Germline lookup yields CDR1 SEHNR and CDR2 FQNEAQ (reference sequence). The CDR3 contains 13 residues. This CDR3 reads CASSFITTDTQYF. The CDR3 coding sequence is TGTGCCAGCAGCTTTATAACAACAGATACGCAGTATTTT.